The T cell receptor (beta chain) described here comes from a study of post-analysis software for immune sequencing data. Turning to the study itself: Relapsing-remitting, secondary progressive and progressive-relapsing courses of multiple sclerosis were included. Study results and limitations: TRBV5-6, TRBV5-1 and TRBV20-1 belonged to a set of a handful of TRBV segments that were more frequent in patients than controls. Comparison with controls showed significantly lower normalized Chao1 diversity in multiple sclerosis patients. F-measure co-clustering was strong for batch-matched samples.

About this clonotype itself: The antigen remains undetermined.

Carried by the TCR beta cDNA libraries were unique molecular identifiers. Out of 1 to 10 million T cells, roughly 0.5 million cDNA molecules were generated. MiXCR was run by TCRdb on the PCR reads, yielding one entry per CDR3 protein. The sample contains roughly 620,000 distinct CDR3 sequences, roughly 40% of which appear only once. This CDR3 spans 14 amino acids. The V and J ends lost 8 bases and 1 base respectively, with 14 bases between them. Germline-derived CDR1 and CDR2 are SGHNT and YENEEA. The sample taken for sequencing was blood. This chain links TRBV11-3 with TRBJ1-1; D not certain. The sequence was collected from a girl under 18 with multiple sclerosis. CDR3 sequence reads: CASEITGQNTEAFF. DNA of the CDR3: TGTGCCAGCGAAATTACCGGGCAGAACACTGAAGCTTTCTTT. Combining the CDR3 with reference TRBV11-3 and TRBJ1-1 gives the whole variable domain EAGVVQSPRYKIIEKKQPVAFWCNPISGHNTLYWYLQNLGQGPELLIRYENEEAVDDSQLPKDRFSAERLKGVDSTLKIQPAELGDSAVYLCASEITGQNTEAFFGQGTRLTVV.